One and the same sample provided the 17 T cell receptor beta chains below, sequenced in a study of a mutant IDH1 vaccine in newly diagnosed glioma. The sample's time point: week 5, during vaccination. Mutant IDH1 20-mer peptide, at 300 ug, made up each vaccine dose, with topical imiquimod. Using immunoSEQ multiplex PCR, the repertoire was profiled, and TCRdb retains in-frame clones only, with some absent. The data contain about 83,000 clones, roughly nine tenths of them singletons. Antigens of these TCRs are unknown. Sequencing used PBMCs, obtained from a glioma patient whose treatment included an IDH1 peptide vaccine. The receptors originated from a woman aged 45 to 65 with glioma.

The chain combines TRBV7-9 with TRBJ2-2; D gene ambiguous. The CDR3 has 10 residues. Germline V gives CDR1 SEHNR, CDR2 FQNEAQ (reference sequence). The V end lost 8 bases, the J end lost 6 bases, and 4 bases lay between the germline ends. The CDR3 spells CASFSGELFF. For the CDR3, the DNA is TGTGCCAGCTTTTCCGGGGAGCTGTTTTTT.

For this clone: A read error may produce the germline difference seen at one junction end. This chain joins TRBV28 and TRBJ2-7; D tentatively reads TRBD1 or TRBD2 (5 bases each). CDR1 is MDHEN and CDR2 is SYDVKM in the germline V gene. The CDR3 sequence is 14 residues long. As DNA, the CDR3 is TGTGCCAACAGTTTAACTGGGACCCGCTACGAGCAGTACTTC. Amino acid sequence: CANSLTGTRYEQYF.

This clone occurred once. Here the CDR3 DNA reads TGTGCCAGCAGTTCCAACCCAGGATACGAGCAGTACTTC. Its translation is CASSSNPGYEQYF. The chain uses TRBV27 and TRBJ2-7; D uncertain. The V end lost 4 bases, the J end lost 4 bases, and 11 bases lay between the germline ends. This CDR3 comprises 13 residues. CDR1 and CDR2 (germline): MNHEY, SMNVEV (reference sequence).

The DNA of the CDR3 is TGTGCCTGGAGGACTAGCGGGAGCTCCTACGAGCAGTACTTC. It yields the protein CAWRTSGSSYEQYF. The rearrangement joins TRBV30 to TRBJ2-7; 12 nucleotides agree with TRBD2. CDR1 and CDR2 (germline): GTSNPN, SVGIG (reference sequence). This CDR3 is 14 amino acids long. Trimming removed 3 bases from V and 0 bases from J; junction bases left unmatched: 0. Full variable domain (outside the CDR3, taken from reference TRBV30 and TRBJ2-7): SQTIHQWPATLVQPVGSPLSLECTVEGTSNPNLYWYRQAAGRGLQLLFYSVGIGQISSEVPQNLSASRPQDRQFILSSKKLLLSDSGFYLCAWRTSGSSYEQYFGPGTRLTVT.

This chain connects TRBV7-8 to TRBJ1-1; a possible D gene is TRBD1 (6 bases). V lost 5 bases and J 1 base, leaving 11 bases between the germline ends. Germline V gene sequence: CDR1 SGHVS, CDR2 FQNEAQ. CDR3 length: 14 residues. In DNA, the CDR3 is TGTGCCAGCAGCACGTGGACAGCGAACACTGAAGCTTTCTTT. Amino acids: CASSTWTANTEAFF.

With respect to this clone: Relative to the germline gene, one junction end is altered; a read error may explain this. CDR3 coding DNA: TGTACCAGCAGCCCGACAGTTCATGGCACAGATACGCAGTATTTT. This codes for CTSSPTVHGTDTQYF. The chain couples TRBV5-4 to TRBJ2-3; the D gene is possibly TRBD1 (5 bases). Per germline, CDR1 SGHNT and CDR2 YYREEE (reference sequence). The length of the CDR3 is 15 residues. Full variable domain (rest looked up from reference TRBV5-4 and TRBJ2-3): ETGVTQSPTHLIKTRGQQVTLRCSSQSGHNTVSWYQQALGQGPQFIFQYYREEENGRGNFPPRFSGLQFPNYSSELNVNALELDDSALYLCTSSPTVHGTDTQYFGPGTRLTVL.

The chain couples TRBV7-3 to TRBJ2-1, with a tentative D call TRBD2 (5 bases). CDR1 is SGHTA and CDR2 is FQGTGA in the germline V gene. The CDR3 is made up of 14 amino acids. The V end lost 2 bases, the J end lost 5 bases, and 10 bases lay between the germline ends. The CDR3 here is CASSLGGRDNEQFF. The DNA of the CDR3 is TGTGCCAGCAGCTTAGGCGGGCGAGACAATGAGCAGTTCTTC.

This sequence joins TRBV4-1 and TRBJ2-2; D is perhaps TRBD1 or TRBD2 (5 bases each). Germline CDR1 MGHRA, CDR2 YSYEKL. The CDR3 consists of 15 residues. The V gene lost 6 bases and the J gene lost 7 bases, with 18 bases spanning the gap. CDR3 sequence reads: CASRMGFGAGGELFF. The CDR3 nucleotides read TGCGCCAGCAGGATGGGCTTCGGGGCTGGCGGGGAGCTGTTTTTT.

V usage is TRBV12-2 and J usage is TRBJ2-7; the table assigns TRBD1, which was not confirmed against the DNA. TRBV12-2 counts as a pseudogene. CDR3 length equals 17 residues. CDR3 loop: CASRLASGYPAAYEQYF. In DNA, the CDR3 is TGTGCAAGTCGCTTAGCATCAGGATACCCTGCAGCCTACGAGCAGTACTTC.

The CDR3 spells CASTTTGTGGYQPQHF. CDR3 coding DNA: TGTGCCAGCACTACCACCGGGACAGGGGGATATCAGCCCCAGCATTTT. The V gene is TRBV28, the J gene TRBJ1-5, with 11 bases identical to TRBD1. The CDR3 extends over 16 amino acids. The V and J ends lost 7 bases and 5 bases, in that order; junction bases with no gene match: 10. The germline gives CDR1 MDHEN, CDR2 SYDVKM.

This chain uses TRBV25-1 with TRBJ2-7; 9 bases are a match to TRBD2. The CDR3 runs 13 residues. V lost 5 bases and J lost 6; bases outside the gene matches: 5. In germline, CDR1 is MGHDK, CDR2 SYGVNS. Here the CDR3 DNA reads TGTGCCAGCAGTAGTAGACTAGCGGTCGAGCAGTACTTC. Translated: CASSSRLAVEQYF.

The V call is TRBV4-1, the J call TRBJ1-2, with D unclear. Trimming shortened V by 0 bases and J by 6 bases, and 5 bases separated the two germline ends. This CDR3 has 12 amino acids. In germline, CDR1 is MGHRA, CDR2 YSYEKL. The CDR3 is CASSQDPNGYTF. The DNA for the CDR3 is TGCGCCAGCAGCCAAGATCCAAATGGCTACACCTTC.

The gene calls are TRBV13 and TRBJ2-5; TRBD1 matches at 8 bases. CDR1 and CDR2 (germline): PRHDT, FYEKMQ (reference sequence). This CDR3 is built from 19 residues. The J segment lost 3 bases and the V segment lost 0 bases, leaving 15 bases of the junction unmatched. The CDR3 sequence is CASSLGLIWQGAGEETQYF. The CDR3, as DNA: TGTGCCAGCAGCTTAGGCCTAATCTGGCAGGGGGCAGGTGAAGAGACCCAGTACTTC.

This chain joins TRBV7-8 and TRBJ2-3, with D unresolved. The CDR3 totals 14 residues. V was cut by 2 bases and J by 9 bases, with 15 bases left in between. The V gene's germline CDR1 is SGHVS and CDR2 FQNEAQ. CDR3 loop: CASSLPRLAITQYF. The CDR3 coding sequence is TGTGCCAGCAGCTTACCCAGATTAGCCATAACGCAGTATTTT. Using reference TRBV7-8 and TRBJ2-3 for the parts outside the CDR3, the full variable domain is GAGVSQSPRYKVAKRGQDVALRCDPISGHVSLFWYQQALGQGPEFLTYFQNEAQLDKSGLPSDRFFAERPEGSVSTLKIQRTQQEDSAVYLCASSLPRLAITQYFGPGTRLTVL.

This chain joins TRBV9 and TRBJ2-5, with TRBD1 matching 8 bases. The J call may be in error: the DNA end matches TRBJ2-7 better. This CDR3 is built from 16 residues. The germline gives CDR1 SGDLS, CDR2 YYNGEE. This chain's CDR3 is CASSPRTGRSSYEQYF. In nucleotides, the CDR3 is TGTGCCAGCAGCCCTCGGACAGGGAGGAGCTCCTACGAGCAGTACTTC.

The chain joins TRBV2 to TRBJ2-5; no clear D gene. Trimming shortened V by 8 bases and J by 2 bases, and 9 bases separated the two germline ends. The CDR3 has 12 amino acids. CDR1 and CDR2 (germline): SNHLY, FYNNEI. For the CDR3, the DNA is TGTGCCAGCGGAACAGTACAAGAGACCCAGTACTTC. As protein: CASGTVQETQYF.

The V call is TRBV5-1, the J call TRBJ2-3; 16 bases match TRBD2. Looked up from germline, CDR1 is SGHRS and CDR2 is YFSETQ. V gave up 4 bases and J gave up 6 bases; unmatched junction bases: 11. The CDR3 extends over 18 amino acids. CDR3 nucleotide sequence: TGCGCCAGCAGCAGGGGACTAGCGGGAGGGCCCATCGGCGATACGCAGTATTTT. Encoded protein: CASSRGLAGGPIGDTQYF.